What follows are 12 T cell receptor beta chains derived from one specimen sequenced in a study of monozygotic twins with inflammatory bowel disease. TCRdb reprocessed the 5' RACE reads and reports one entry per CDR3 protein, with no DNA. The sample totals fewer than 400,000 distinct CDR3 sequences. Sequencing was carried out using blood. The receptors originated from a human donor with ulcerative colitis or Crohn's disease, or a healthy co-twin of an affected twin (not recorded which).

This chain's CDR3 is CAWSVGQGNSPLHF. This chain connects TRBV30 to TRBJ1-6; with no DNA, the TCRdb D assignment of TRBD1 cannot be verified. The CDR3 runs 14 residues. Germline lookup yields CDR1 GTSNPN and CDR2 SVGIG (reference sequence).

The CDR3 loop is CASSAGLSVLSEQYF. V is TRBV5-1 and J is TRBJ2-7; TCRdb picks TRBD2, but there is no DNA to check that call. The CDR3 covers 15 residues. Per germline, CDR1 SGHRS and CDR2 YFSETQ.

J is TRBJ2-1 and V is TRBV20-1. The CDR3 is 12 amino acids. CDR1 and CDR2 (germline): DFQATT, SNEGSKA (reference sequence). CDR3 in amino acids: CSALVGGNEQFF.

This chain joins TRBV29-1 and TRBJ2-7; the TCRdb call, TRBD2, lacks DNA for checking. This CDR3 has 14 residues. CDR1 is SQVTM, CDR2 ANQGSEA, per germline. This chain's CDR3 is CSVLAARSSYEQYF.

The rearrangement joins TRBV28 to TRBJ2-3. Germline lookup yields CDR1 MDHEN and CDR2 SYDVKM. The CDR3 extends over 12 amino acids. The CDR3 sequence is CASSTQYNTQYF.

The rearrangement links TRBV19 to TRBJ1-1; the D call from TCRdb, TRBD1, cannot be confirmed without DNA. The CDR3 is 15 residues long. The germline gives CDR1 LNHDA, CDR2 SQIVND (reference sequence). CDR3 amino acids: CASSIELRQGAPAFF. The full variable domain, rest sourced from reference TRBV19 and TRBJ1-1, is DGGITQSPKYLFRKEGQNVTLSCEQNLNHDAMYWYRQDPGQGLRLIYYSQIVNDFQKGDIAEGYSVSREKKESFPLTVTSAQKNPTAFYLCASSIELRQGAPAFFGQGTRLTVV.

The chain has TRBV7-2 and TRBJ2-5. Germline CDR1 and CDR2: SGHTA and FQGNSA. The length of the CDR3 is 15 residues. The CDR3 is CASSRQQRVPETQYF.

The J gene is TRBJ2-1, the V gene TRBV7-9; TCRdb's D gene call, TRBD2, goes unchecked for lack of DNA. Germline CDR1 and CDR2: SEHNR and FQNEAQ (reference sequence). The CDR3 spans 16 residues. This CDR3 is CASSHILLAGINEQFF.

This rearrangement joins TRBV6-1 to TRBJ2-5; TCRdb's assignment of TRBD1 cannot be checked, as there is no DNA. The CDR3 extends over 16 amino acids. Germline assignment: CDR1 MNHNS and CDR2 SASEGT. CDR3: CASSVQWAPRQETQYF.

CDR3 amino acids: CASSVRGGETQYF. J is TRBJ2-5 and V is TRBV9; TCRdb names TRBD1, which stays unverified in the absence of DNA. Germline V gene lookup returns CDR1 SGDLS and CDR2 YYNGEE. The CDR3 is 13 amino acids. The full variable domain, in which reference TRBV9 and TRBJ2-5 provide the parts outside the CDR3, is DSGVTQTPKHLITATGQRVTLRCSPRSGDLSVYWYQQSLDQGLQFLIQYYNGEERAKGNILERFSAQQFPDLHSELNLSSLELGDSALYFCASSVRGGETQYFGPGTRLLVL.

The chain recombines TRBV18 with TRBJ2-7; without DNA, the TCRdb call of TRBD1 cannot be checked. The CDR3 has 15 residues. Looked up from germline, CDR1 is KGHSH and CDR2 is LQKENI. The CDR3 sequence is CASSLGQGVPYEQYF.

The rearrangement links TRBV7-9 to TRBJ2-7. The CDR3 length is 13 residues. Germline V CDR1 and CDR2: SEHNR, FQNEAQ (reference sequence). CDR3: CASSRGESYEQYF.